The 29 T cell receptor beta chains presented below share a single source sample, sequenced in a study of CD4 T cells in relation to SARS-CoV-2 and coronaviruses (dated by TCRdb to about 2021). CD4+ T cells from unexposed donors were collected before the COVID-19 pandemic (2011-2018). After 10 to 11 days of culture, CD4+ T cells were isolated with the EasySep CD4+ T cell isolation kit. The antigens of these receptors remain unknown. Library generation was performed with the immunoSEQ multiplex PCR assay. TCRdb limited this immuneACCESS table to in-frame rearrangements with V and J called. A share of clones is missing; checked studies link under half to unresolved V genes, and the rest is unexplained. The sample profile shows about 22,000 clones; around 72% of them were found once. Clones ranked in the top ten supply roughly 16% of the sample. Sequenced: CD4+ T cells from PBMCs, cultured in vitro. Receptor source: a human donor in good health.

This clone has only a few counts. The chain uses TRBV6-5 and TRBJ1-6; 7 bases map to TRBD1. J was trimmed by 0 bases and V by 6 bases; bases with no gene match: 2. Germline-derived CDR1 and CDR2 are MNHEY and SVGAGI. The CDR3 length is 15 residues. CDR3 residues: CASSRQGSYNSPLHF. The CDR3 bases are TGTGCCAGCAGCAGACAGGGCTCCTATAATTCACCCCTCCACTTT.

The chain employs TRBV18 and TRBJ1-1; D is unresolved. V dropped 0 bases and J dropped 0 bases, with 8 bases sitting between them. The CDR3 contains 15 residues. Germline lookup yields CDR1 KGHSH and CDR2 LQKENI. The CDR3 DNA is TGTGCCAGCTCACCACCGACGACGGTGAACACTGAAGCTTTCTTT. Amino acid sequence: CASSPPTTVNTEAFF.

The chain has TRBV6-6 and TRBJ2-3; tentatively, D is TRBD1 (7 bases). Germline V lookup: CDR1 MNHNY, CDR2 SVGAGI (reference sequence). The V gene lost 5 bases and the J gene lost 1 base, with 13 bases spanning the gap. The length of the CDR3 is 15 residues. The chain's CDR3 is CASSDQGGGTDTQYF. The CDR3 coding sequence is TGTGCCAGCAGTGACCAGGGGGGTGGCACAGATACGCAGTATTTT.

This rearrangement joins TRBV7-8 to TRBJ2-7, with 7 positions matching TRBD2. Trimming at V came to 1 base and at J to 4 bases, leaving 10 bases not matched to a gene. The germline CDR1 and CDR2 sequences are SGHVS and FQNEAQ. This CDR3 contains 16 residues. CDR3 sequence reads: CASSLGLGGRAYEQYF. Here the CDR3 DNA reads TGTGCCAGCAGCTTAGGGTTGGGCGGGAGAGCGTACGAGCAGTACTTC.

This rearrangement joins TRBV19 to TRBJ1-2; tentative D call: TRBD1 (6 bases). The CDR3 is 15 amino acids. The ends were cut back, 4 bases at V and 5 bases at J, with 17 bases in the middle. Germline V lookup: CDR1 LNHDA, CDR2 SQIVND (reference sequence). CDR3 sequence reads: CASSTLGQGRYGYTF. The DNA for the CDR3 is TGTGCCAGTAGTACCCTAGGCCAGGGGAGGTATGGCTACACCTTC.

The V call is TRBV29-1, the J call TRBJ1-2, with a possible D match to TRBD1 (6 bases). The germline V gene has CDR1 SQVTM and CDR2 ANQGSEA. The CDR3 runs 13 residues. V was pared by 6 bases and J by 9 bases, with 20 bases between. The CDR3 DNA is TGCAGCGTCGAAATTGGGGGCGGGAGACGCTACACCTTC. This sequence encodes CSVEIGGGRRYTF.

The chain couples TRBV3-1 (or the pseudogene TRBV3-2) to TRBJ2-7, with D unresolved. The CDR3 has 15 amino acids. With 0 bases removed from V and 7 bases from J, the gap between germline ends came to 16 bases. CDR1 and CDR2 (germline): LGHDT, YNNKEL (reference sequence). The DNA for the CDR3 is TGTGCCAGCAGCCAAGAATGCCAGCTCACCTTTGAGCAGTACTTC. Its protein product is CASSQECQLTFEQYF.

The V call is TRBV5-6, the J call TRBJ1-2; D gene ambiguous. Germline lookup yields CDR1 SGHDT and CDR2 YYEEEE. The V and J ends lost 1 base and 2 bases respectively, with 6 bases between them. The CDR3 contains 13 residues. The CDR3 DNA reads TGTGCCAGCAGCTTGACAGAAAACTATGGCTACACCTTC. Translation gives CASSLTENYGYTF. Complete variable domain (other parts from reference TRBV5-6 and TRBJ1-2): DAGVTQSPTHLIKTRGQQVTLRCSPKSGHDTVSWYQQALGQGPQFIFQYYEEEERQRGNFPDRFSGHQFPNYSSELNVNALLLGDSALYLCASSLTENYGYTFGSGTRLTVV.

This chain links TRBV7-9 with TRBJ2-5; 8 bases fit TRBD1. J lost 2 bases, V lost 1 base, and 3 bases had no gene match. The CDR3 runs to 15 residues. Germline V gives CDR1 SEHNR, CDR2 FQNEAQ (reference sequence). CDR3 sequence: CASSLGGQGQETQYF. In nucleotides, the CDR3 is TGTGCCAGCAGCTTAGGTGGACAGGGTCAAGAGACCCAGTACTTC.

The V call is TRBV7-3, the J call TRBJ1-1, with a tentative D call TRBD1 (5 bases). The CDR3 has 13 amino acids. Germline V CDR1 and CDR2: SGHTA, FQGTGA. V was trimmed by 5 bases and J by 1 base, leaving 8 bases between them. The CDR3 sequence is CASSPTGNTEAFF. The CDR3 DNA reads TGTGCCAGCAGCCCCACAGGGAACACTGAAGCTTTCTTT.

V and J are TRBV4-3 and TRBJ1-1, with TRBD1 matching 8 bases. There are 16 residues in the CDR3. V dropped 0 bases and J dropped 2; count of bases not matched to a gene: 5. Per the germline V gene, CDR1 is LGHNA and CDR2 is YSLEER. As DNA, the CDR3 is TGCGCCAGCAGCCAAGAACCTCAGGGGGCCAACACTGAAGCTTTCTTT. Its protein product is CASSQEPQGANTEAFF.

This clone was seen a single time. The chain joins TRBV9 to TRBJ1-1; D call uncertain. The CDR3 length is 13 residues. Germline V gene sequence: CDR1 SGDLS, CDR2 YYNGEE. V lost 0 bases and J lost 6, with 9 bases in between. CDR3: CASSVGPAAEAFF. CDR3 nucleotides: TGTGCCAGCAGCGTAGGCCCCGCAGCTGAAGCTTTCTTT.

The chain recombines TRBV6-5 with TRBJ2-4, with D maybe TRBD1 (5 bases). Per germline, CDR1 MNHEY and CDR2 SVGAGI. The CDR3 sequence is 14 residues long. Trimming pared 6 bases from V and 0 bases from J, leaving 9 bases between. This chain's CDR3 is CASSWTLAKNIQYF. The CDR3 bases are TGTGCCAGCAGCTGGACACTAGCCAAAAACATTCAGTACTTC.

The V gene is TRBV12-3 or TRBV12-4, the J gene TRBJ1-1; perhaps TRBD1 as D (5 bases). V dropped 3 bases and J dropped 10 bases, with 15 bases sitting between them. The CDR3 totals 13 residues. The CDR3 is CASSFLRGTGAFF. CDR3 nucleotides: TGTGCCAGCAGTTTTCTTCGGGGGACCGGAGCTTTCTTT.

V is TRBV6-1 and J is TRBJ2-7, with unresolved D. This CDR3 spans 15 amino acids. CDR1 is MNHNS, CDR2 SASEGT, per germline. Trimming removed 2 bases from V and 0 bases from J, with 11 bases in between. The CDR3 sequence: CASSEMGISSYEQYF. In DNA, the CDR3 is TGTGCCAGCAGTGAAATGGGAATATCCTCCTACGAGCAGTACTTC.

This clone has more than one count but fewer than ten. The V call is TRBV19, the J call TRBJ1-4, with 7 positions matching TRBD1. The V segment lost 5 bases and the J segment 7 bases; nucleotides outside the gene matches: 16. From germline, CDR1 is LNHDA and CDR2 SQIVND (reference sequence). This CDR3 is 17 amino acids long. The CDR3 DNA sequence: TGTGCCAGTAGTCAGGAGGGGGCAAGAGTAACTGCTGAAAAACTGTTTTTT. Amino acids: CASSQEGARVTAEKLFF.

This chain connects TRBV30 to TRBJ1-5, with D possibly being TRBD1 (5 bases). The germline V gene encodes CDR1 GTSNPN and CDR2 SVGIG (reference sequence). CDR3 size: 13 residues. The ends were cut back, 5 bases at V and 3 bases at J, with 11 bases in the middle. CDR3 region: CAWSQQDNQPQHF. The CDR3 DNA reads TGTGCCTGGTCGCAACAGGACAATCAGCCCCAGCATTTT.

This chain connects TRBV5-1 to TRBJ2-2; D gene uncertain. The CDR3 sequence is 16 residues long. V was trimmed by 0 bases and J by 3 bases, leaving 12 bases between them. CDR1 is SGHRS, CDR2 YFSETQ, per germline. This CDR3 reads CASSLGEQLYTGELFF. DNA of the CDR3: TGCGCCAGCAGCTTGGGGGAACAATTATACACCGGGGAGCTGTTTTTT.

V and J are TRBV7-2 and TRBJ1-3, with unresolved D. Trimming removed 3 bases from V and 0 bases from J, with 6 bases in between. CDR3 size: 14 residues. Germline CDR1 and CDR2: SGHTA and FQGNSA. CDR3 amino acids: CASSFMSSGNTIYF. CDR3 sequence (DNA): TGTGCCAGCAGCTTCATGAGCTCTGGAAACACCATATATTTT.

CDR3 sequence: CASSEEAASNIQYF. In nucleotides, the CDR3 is TGTGCCAGCAGTGAAGAAGCCGCTTCAAACATTCAGTACTTC. This chain uses TRBV2 with TRBJ2-4; D gene ambiguous. CDR3 length: 14 residues. In germline, CDR1 is SNHLY, CDR2 FYNNEI. V gave up 1 base and J gave up 6 bases, with 10 bases separating them.

This clone was detected only a few times. The same CDR3 can be traced to other DNA sequences in this sample. This chain connects TRBV5-1 to TRBJ2-7; 10 positions match TRBD1. Per germline, CDR1 SGHRS and CDR2 YFSETQ. The CDR3 consists of 14 residues. Trimming at V came to 4 bases and at J to 2 bases, leaving 3 bases not matched to a gene. The CDR3 reads CASSTGQGAYEQYF. In nucleotides, the CDR3 is TGCGCCAGCAGCACCGGACAGGGGGCCTACGAGCAGTACTTC.

The chain recombines TRBV4-3 with TRBJ2-7, with 7 bases fitting TRBD2. The CDR3 runs to 15 residues. The germline gives CDR1 LGHNA, CDR2 YSLEER. The ends lost 1 base at V and 3 bases at J; junction bases unmatched: 6. Here the CDR3 reads CASSQVAGDFYEQYF. The CDR3 DNA reads as TGCGCCAGCAGCCAAGTCGCGGGGGACTTCTACGAGCAGTACTTC.

This clone has only one observation. The V gene is TRBV18, the J gene TRBJ2-5; D not resolved. From germline, CDR1 is KGHSH and CDR2 LQKENI. The CDR3 loop spans 13 amino acids. Trimming left V 3 bases short and J 0 bases short, with 5 bases between. The CDR3 region is CASSPFDQETQYF. CDR3 nucleotide sequence: TGTGCCAGCTCACCTTTCGACCAAGAGACCCAGTACTTC.

The V call is TRBV7-2, the J call TRBJ2-4; D is unclear. V was pared by 1 base and J by 6 bases, with 13 bases between. Per the germline V gene, CDR1 is SGHTA and CDR2 is FQGNSA. This CDR3 has 15 amino acids. CDR3 sequence: CASSLVSGARNIQYF. The CDR3 nucleotides read TGTGCCAGCAGCTTAGTATCAGGAGCCCGAAACATTCAGTACTTC.

The rearrangement uses TRBV10-3 and TRBJ2-7, with TRBD1 matching 8 bases. The CDR3 consists of 14 residues. J was trimmed by 2 bases and V by 6 bases; bases with no gene match: 6. CDR1 ENHRY and CDR2 SYGVKD come from the germline V gene. The CDR3 is CAIRTGTGPYEQYF. For the CDR3, the DNA is TGTGCCATCAGAACCGGGACAGGTCCCTACGAGCAGTACTTC.

This clone occurred a few times. The chain is built from TRBV6-6 and TRBJ1-6; D is undetermined. With 5 bases removed from V and 0 bases from J, the gap between germline ends came to 14 bases. The CDR3 runs 17 residues. In germline, CDR1 is MNHNY, CDR2 SVGAGI (reference sequence). CDR3 region: CASSRTGRISYNSPLHF. CDR3 bases: TGTGCCAGCAGTCGCACCGGACGGATCTCCTATAATTCACCCCTCCACTTT.

The chain has TRBV29-1 and TRBJ2-5; no reliable D call. This CDR3 is built from 14 residues. In germline, CDR1 is SQVTM, CDR2 ANQGSEA. V lost 3 bases and J 2 bases, leaving 13 bases between the germline ends. Here the CDR3 DNA reads TGCAGCGTTGAGATCGTGGATAGACAAGAGACCCAGTACTTC. Its protein product is CSVEIVDRQETQYF.

The rearrangement uses TRBV5-1 and TRBJ2-7, with 9 bases fitting TRBD1. After removal of 6 bases from V and 7 bases from J, the junction contained 11 bases not matched to a gene. Germline CDR1 SGHRS, CDR2 YFSETQ. This CDR3 comprises 14 residues. The CDR3: CASTDGQGWQEQYF. In DNA, the CDR3 is TGCGCCAGCACCGATGGACAGGGGTGGCAAGAGCAGTACTTC. The complete variable domain, with remaining parts taken from reference TRBV5-1 and TRBJ2-7, reads KAGVTQTPRYLIKTRGQQVTLSCSPISGHRSVSWYQQTPGQGLQFLFEYFSETQRNKGNFPGRFSGRQFSNSRSEMNVSTLELGDSALYLCASTDGQGWQEQYFGPGTRLTVT.

The chain has TRBV5-1 and TRBJ1-2; no definite D call. This CDR3 has 13 amino acids. V was shortened by 4 bases and J by 0 bases, with 7 bases between the two germline ends. Germline CDR1 SGHRS, CDR2 YFSETQ. CDR3 DNA sequence: TGCGCCAGCAGCCTATATTCTAACTATGGCTACACCTTC. It codes for CASSLYSNYGYTF.